This T cell receptor (beta chain) was sequenced for a study of T cells expressing NK-cell markers. This CDR3 is 15 amino acids long. Germline V lookup: CDR1 SGHNT, CDR2 YYREEE (reference sequence). TCRdb reprocessed the 5' RACE reads and stores each CDR3 protein as one record, lacking DNA. This sample's table has 400,000 to 450,000 distinct CDR3 sequences. The material sequenced was blood T cells: a sorted CD56 or NKG2C T cell subset, CD4+ or CD8+ T cells, or bulk PBMC T cells (not recorded which). The chain links TRBV5-4 to TRBJ2-1; TCRdb picks TRBD2, but there is no DNA to check that call. This TCR derives from a woman aged 18-70 years in good health. The CDR3 reads CASSLGGLAFGEQFF.